A selection of T cell receptor beta chains follows, all from one sample in a study of T cell repertoires in cytomegalovirus infection. MiXCR was run by TCRdb on the reads, yielding one entry per CDR3 protein. Of about 400,000 distinct CDR3 sequences in the sample, roughly 34% were seen once. These TCRs' antigens remain unknown. The sequencing used cultured PBMCs, collected from culture after CMV antigen stimulation. These receptors all come from a human donor in good health (CMV status not recorded). Some clones in this sample may be carry-over from other donors' samples. Both conserved end residues are part of each CDR3. The D gene is left open where the match is weak. Rows may omit the clone size; those that give it use once, few, many or a size class.

clone_size j_call d_call cdr3_length v_call cdr3_aa cdr3_nt
few TRBJ2-1 TRBD2 15 TRBV7-2 CASSATSGSTYEQFF TGTGCCAGCAGCGCGACTAGCGGGAGTACCTATGAGCAGTTCTTC
NA TRBJ2-1 NA 15 TRBV7-6 CASSGQDRPGDEQFF TGTGCCAGCAGCGGGCAAGACAGGCCGGGCGATGAGCAGTTCTTC
NA TRBJ1-1 TRBD1 15 TRBV18 CASSSQLQGATEAFF TGTGCCAGCTCATCACAATTACAGGGGGCGACCGAAGCTTTCTTT
few TRBJ2-1 TRBD2 17 TRBV4-1 CASSLIHSGSPGNEQFF TGCGCCAGCAGCCTTATACATAGCGGGAGTCCGGGAAATGAGCAGTTCTTC
NA TRBJ2-4 TRBD2 18 TRBV4-1 CASSPGVAGGGAKNIQYF TGCGCCAGCAGCCCCGGGGTAGCGGGAGGGGGAGCCAAAAACATTCAGTACTTC
NA TRBJ2-7 NA 14 TRBV7-2 CASSPFPSAYEQYF TGTGCCAGCAGCCCGTTCCCTAGCGCCTACGAGCAGTACTTC
few TRBJ1-2 NA 14 TRBV7-9 CASSLASGAYGYTF TGTGCCAGCAGCTTAGCTTCAGGGGCCTATGGCTACACCTTC
many TRBJ1-2 NA 15 TRBV19 CASTTNRVRGYGYTF TGTGCCAGTACCACGAACAGGGTTCGGGGTTATGGCTACACCTTC
many TRBJ2-1 TRBD2 16 TRBV7-9 CASRTLGEGRGNEQFF TGTGCCAGCAGAACGTTGGGGGAGGGCCGCGGCAATGAGCAGTTCTTC
NA TRBJ2-2 NA 14 TRBV20-1 CSATAGAIAGELFF TGCAGTGCAACAGCCGGAGCGATCGCCGGGGAGCTGTTTTTT
NA TRBJ2-5 NA 15 TRBV19 CASSVGTGPGETQYF TGTGCCAGTAGTGTAGGTACGGGACCCGGAGAGACCCAGTACTTC
NA TRBJ2-3 NA 17 TRBV14 CASSQDLAGARSDTQYF TGTGCCAGCAGCCAAGATCTGGCAGGGGCGAGGTCAGATACGCAGTATTTT
NA TRBJ2-5 NA 18 TRBV4-1 CASSQDRTGGLHLESQYF TGCGCCAGCAGCCAAGATAGAACAGGCGGGCTACACCTCGAGTCCCAGTACTTC
few TRBJ2-1 NA 16 TRBV20-1 CSARDRARDPYNEQFF TGCAGTGCTAGAGATCGCGCTAGAGACCCCTACAATGAGCAGTTCTTC
NA TRBJ2-1 TRBD2 15 TRBV7-2 CATGGLAGEGGEQFF TGTGCCACAGGGGGACTAGCGGGAGAAGGTGGTGAGCAGTTCTTC
many TRBJ2-5 TRBD2 12 TRBV7-8 CASRTGGETQYF TGTGCCAGCAGGACGGGAGGAGAGACCCAGTACTTC
NA TRBJ1-4 NA 14 TRBV7-8 CASSSMDVRGKLFF TGTGCCAGCAGCTCGATGGACGTCAGGGGAAAACTGTTTTTT
once TRBJ1-5 TRBD1 12 TRBV20-1 CSATTGAQPQHF TGCAGTGCGACAACAGGGGCCCAGCCCCAGCATTTT
NA TRBJ1-2 NA 14 TRBV12-3/TRBV12-4 CASSSMSHPYGYTF TGTGCCAGCAGTTCAATGAGTCACCCCTATGGCTACACCTTC
NA TRBJ1-2 TRBD1 15 TRBV13 CASSSLPQGNYGYTF TGTGCCAGCAGCTCCCTACCACAGGGGAACTATGGCTACACCTTC
NA TRBJ2-5 NA 15 TRBV6-2/TRBV6-3 CASTLTDLLAETQYF TGTGCCAGCACCCTCACGGACCTCTTGGCGGAGACCCAGTACTTC
NA TRBJ2-3 NA 16 TRBV10-3 CAISESAAGLTDTQYF TGTGCCATCAGTGAGAGTGCAGCGGGCCTCACAGATACGCAGTATTTT
NA TRBJ2-1 NA 18 TRBV19 CASREARAGPSSYNEQFF TGTGCCAGCCGCGAAGCCCGGGCAGGGCCAAGCTCCTACAATGAGCAGTTCTTC
once TRBJ1-4 NA 14 TRBV19 CASRDTPTNEKLFF TGTGCCAGTAGGGACACTCCAACTAATGAAAAACTGTTTTTT
few TRBJ1-1 NA 17 TRBV7-9 CASSFRPGATMNTEAFF TGTGCCAGCAGCTTTCGGCCAGGGGCGACGATGAACACTGAAGCTTTCTTT
many TRBJ2-3 TRBD2 15 TRBV7-2 CASIRLAAAGGTQYF TGTGCCAGCATCCGACTAGCGGCCGCGGGCGGTACGCAGTATTTT
NA TRBJ2-3 NA 15 TRBV7-4 CASSPTVLSTDTQYF TGTGCCAGCAGCCCAACCGTACTCAGCACAGATACGCAGTATTTT
many TRBJ1-1 NA 12 TRBV7-8 CASSLRKGEAFF TGTGCCAGCAGCTTAAGGAAGGGGGAAGCTTTCTTT
NA TRBJ1-1 NA 13 TRBV28 CASSLPEYTEAFF TGTGCCAGCAGTTTACCAGAGTACACTGAAGCTTTCTTT